This T cell receptor beta chain was sequenced in a study of T cells in Graves' hyperthyroidism and ophthalmopathy. Study context: Peripheral blood collection took place at initial diagnosis, before any treatment.

The CDR3 runs to 14 residues. Trimming shortened V by 9 bases and J by 6 bases, and 17 bases separated the two germline ends. CDR1 is LNHDA, CDR2 SQIVND, per germline (reference sequence). Amplified regions were TCR beta CDR3 sequences from RNA transcripts. First-round RT-PCR of the TCR CDR3 relied on the HTBI primer set. TCRdb passed the multiplex PCR reads through MiXCR, listing each CDR3 protein once. The table includes around 340,000 distinct CDR3 sequences, less than 20% detected once. The study left out patients who had uncontrolled infection, other autoimmune disease, pregnancy or lactation. In making diagnoses, clinical symptoms, serum thyroxine and TRAb, thyroid ultrasound and orbital computed tomography were all used. This clonotype has only a few counts.

V gene TRBV19 combines with J gene TRBJ2-2, with D perhaps TRBD1 (5 bases). The sequence derives from a woman aged 35 to 49 with Graves' ophthalmopathy. Sequencing input: blood. CDR3 region: CASANQGSAGELFF. The CDR3 DNA follows: TGTGCCAGCGCCAATCAGGGCTCTGCCGGGGAGCTGTTTTTT. Full variable domain (rest looked up from reference TRBV19 and TRBJ2-2): DGGITQSPKYLFRKEGQNVTLSCEQNLNHDAMYWYRQDPGQGLRLIYYSQIVNDFQKGDIAEGYSVSREKKESFPLTVTSAQKNPTAFYLCASANQGSAGELFFGEGSRLTVL.